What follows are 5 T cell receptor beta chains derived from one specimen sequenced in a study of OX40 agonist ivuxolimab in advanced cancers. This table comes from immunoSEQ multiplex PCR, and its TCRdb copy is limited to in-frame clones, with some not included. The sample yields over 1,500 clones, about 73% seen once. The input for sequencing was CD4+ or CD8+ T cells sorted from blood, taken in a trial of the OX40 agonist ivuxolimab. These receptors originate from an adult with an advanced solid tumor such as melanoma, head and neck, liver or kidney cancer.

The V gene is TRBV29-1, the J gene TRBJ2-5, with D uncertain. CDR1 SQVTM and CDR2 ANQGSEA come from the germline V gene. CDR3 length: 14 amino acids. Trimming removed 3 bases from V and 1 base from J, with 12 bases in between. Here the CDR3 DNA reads TGCAGCGTTGACTTCTGGGGTCCCCAAGAGACCCAGTACTTC. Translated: CSVDFWGPQETQYF.

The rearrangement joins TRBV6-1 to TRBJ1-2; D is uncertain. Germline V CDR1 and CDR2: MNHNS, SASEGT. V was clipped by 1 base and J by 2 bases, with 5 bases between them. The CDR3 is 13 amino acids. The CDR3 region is CASSEEGNYGYTF. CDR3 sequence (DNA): TGTGCCAGCAGTGAAGAAGGGAACTATGGCTACACCTTC.

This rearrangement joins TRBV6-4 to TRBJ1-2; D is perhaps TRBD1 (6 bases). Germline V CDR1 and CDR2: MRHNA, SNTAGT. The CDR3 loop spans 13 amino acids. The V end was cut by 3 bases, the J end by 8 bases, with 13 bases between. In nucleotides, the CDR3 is TGTGCCAGCAGTGATTCGGAGGGGGAAGGCTACACCTTC. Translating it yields CASSDSEGEGYTF.

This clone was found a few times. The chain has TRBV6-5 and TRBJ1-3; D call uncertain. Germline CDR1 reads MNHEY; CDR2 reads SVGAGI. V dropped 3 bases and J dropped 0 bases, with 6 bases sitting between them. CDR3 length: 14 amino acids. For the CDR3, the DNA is TGTGCCAGCAGTTATATGAGCTCTGGAAACACCATATATTTT. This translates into CASSYMSSGNTIYF.

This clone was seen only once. The CDR3 spells CASRPGELFF. CDR3 DNA: TGTGCCAGCAGGCCTGGGGAGCTGTTTTTT. The chain carries TRBV2 and TRBJ2-2; D unresolved. Trimming removed 6 bases at V and 8 bases at J, with 4 bases between. The CDR3 length is 10 residues. CDR1 SNHLY and CDR2 FYNNEI come from the germline V gene.